The clone carrying this TCR beta chain was seen only a few times. Its cognate antigen is unknown. CDR3 length: 13 residues. Per germline, CDR1 MGHDK and CDR2 SYGVNS. The ends lost 2 bases at V and 10 bases at J; junction bases unmatched: 8. The source of the sample is a study of beta chain features in type 1 diabetes. Looking at the study overall: The patients were much like the healthy donors in age, gender and cell yields.

Whole-study findings and limits: When Type 1 diabetes patients were examined, their TCRB CDR3s proved moderately but significantly shorter in all four CD4+ subsets.

Every bit of the isolated RNA underwent reverse transcription, so sequencing read expressed TCRB transcripts. Sequencing was performed with immunoSEQ multiplex PCR; in TCRdb, only in-frame clones are kept and a portion is missing. The table lists a few hundred thousand clones, about a sixth of them singletons, with 0.08% to 0.095% in the top ten. Material for sequencing was naive CD4+ T cells from blood. The chain uses TRBV25-1 and TRBJ2-7, with 7 bases identical to TRBD1. The source is a man younger than 45 with type 1 diabetes. The CDR3 sequence: CASSEGGQLIQYF. The CDR3 region has the DNA TGTGCCAGCAGTGAAGGGGGACAGTTAATCCAGTACTTC.